This TCR beta chain was captured in a study of tumor-infiltrating lymphocytes in primary liver carcinoma. RNA was extracted from whole blood without cell sorting, alongside germline DNA. Between the trimmed V and J ends, which lost 9 bases and 1 base, there was a span of 8 bases. This CDR3 has 13 residues. Germline CDR1 reads KGHDR; CDR2 reads SFDVKD. A single count supports this clonotype. With around 520 ng total RNA as template and a constant-region primer, TCR beta cDNA was made. Libraries of TCR beta came from three nested multiplex PCR rounds with slightly modified ARM-PCR. The first two PCR rounds used TRBV1-TRBV30 primers with a Cbeta primer, approximately 9 cycles each. TCRdb processed the multiplex PCR reads anew with MiXCR; each CDR3 protein has one entry. The sample contains 300,000 to 350,000 distinct CDR3 sequences, almost 65% of which appear only once.

The TCR sequence derives from a man in his forties with primary liver carcinoma and hepatitis B virus infection. The chain has TRBV24-1 and TRBJ2-2; D is unresolved. The sample was peripheral blood. The CDR3, as DNA: TGTGCCACCGAAACGGGGAACACCGGGGAGCTGTTTTTT. Translating gives CATETGNTGELFF.